This T cell receptor beta chain was identified in a study of T cell responses to AZD1222 COVID-19 vaccine. Study conclusions and caveats: Along spike, vaccine-associated CD4 TCRs were found throughout, with dominance at 160-218 and 743-854. Only after the peak T cell response were repertoires sampled. Reportedly, nearly half of unique spike TCRs recognized epitopes outside B.1.351/B.1.1.7 mutations. Clonal diversity was possibly underestimated, and the donors were mostly white British, with more females.

Concerning this clone itself: Its antigen is still unknown.

Germline V gene sequence: CDR1 MNHEY, CDR2 SVGAGI. V was shortened by 2 bases and J by 7 bases, with 9 bases between the two germline ends. CDR3 length: 14 amino acids. TCRdb keeps only in-frame clones here, not all; method: immunoSEQ multiplex PCR. Among about 200,000 clones, 90% to 95% were seen once, and the ten largest hold 1%. The specimen comprised peripheral blood, sampled 28 days after the second AZD1222 dose. This TCR came from an adult who received the AZD1222 COVID-19 vaccine. V gene TRBV6-5 combines with J gene TRBJ1-6, with D maybe TRBD1 (6 bases). The CDR3 DNA reads TGTGCCAGCAGTTACGGACAGACAAATTCACCCCTCCACTTT. It specifies CASSYGQTNSPLHF.